The 3 T cell receptor beta chains in this list originate from one sample, sequenced in a study of cytomegalovirus exposure and HLA in healthy donors. In the PCR, 60 Vbeta and 13 Jbeta primers were used. TCRdb's table, derived via immunoSEQ multiplex PCR, lists solely in-frame clones and lacks some. This sample has under 200,000 clones; approximately 80% occur once, and the top ten carry over 2%. Sequencing was carried out using PBMCs. The receptors derive from a woman aged 50 to 60 in good health and CMV-seropositive.

This clone came up once. CDR3 DNA: TGCGCCAGCAGCCAAGACTGGATCTTTGGGGGATTCCTAGCGGGGAAAGACTACGAGCAGTACTTC. This encodes CASSQDWIFGGFLAGKDYEQYF. J is TRBJ2-7 and V is TRBV4-1; 9 bases line up with TRBD2. Trimming removed 0 bases from V and 3 bases from J; junction bases left unmatched: 24. Germline CDR1 is MGHRA and CDR2 is YSYEKL. The CDR3 runs to 22 residues.

V is TRBV5-1 and J is TRBJ1-2, with no clear D. The CDR3 covers 18 residues. V shed 1 base and J shed 2 bases, with 21 bases lying between them. Germline V gives CDR1 SGHRS, CDR2 YFSETQ. CDR3 nucleotides: TGCGCCAGCAGCTTGAGTGTCCGGAGTAAGGTTACGAACTATGGCTACACCTTC. This sequence encodes CASSLSVRSKVTNYGYTF. The full variable domain, its missing parts supplied by reference TRBV5-1 and TRBJ1-2, is KAGVTQTPRYLIKTRGQQVTLSCSPISGHRSVSWYQQTPGQGLQFLFEYFSETQRNKGNFPGRFSGRQFSNSRSEMNVSTLELGDSALYLCASSLSVRSKVTNYGYTFGSGTRLTVV.

The chain carries TRBV9 and TRBJ1-1; TRBD1 is a possible D gene (6 bases). CDR3 length equals 14 residues. Germline CDR1 reads SGDLS; CDR2 reads YYNGEE. Trimming pared 0 bases from V and 8 bases from J, leaving 14 bases between. The CDR3: CASSVGTIDREAFF. CDR3 in DNA: TGTGCCAGCAGCGTAGGGACCATCGACAGGGAAGCTTTCTTT. The full variable domain, in which reference TRBV9 and TRBJ1-1 provide the parts outside the CDR3, is DSGVTQTPKHLITATGQRVTLRCSPRSGDLSVYWYQQSLDQGLQFLIQYYNGEERAKGNILERFSAQQFPDLHSELNLSSLELGDSALYFCASSVGTIDREAFFGQGTRLTVV.